This TCR beta chain comes out of a study of blood T cell repertoires in COVID-19. Across the whole study: Specimens from acute and convalescent COVID-19 originated in the United States, Italy and Spain. T cells, B-cell-depleted T cells, or PBMCs provided the cDNA or gDNA that served as material.

This clone was found a few times. Authors' processing steps: Counts of nucleated cells, estimated from reference gene primer amplification, were obtained. The table came from immunoSEQ multiplex PCR; TCRdb's copy has only in-frame clones and leaves some out. That table is the source of V, J and clone size, and D and trimming were worked out from the DNA. The sample consists of 100,000 or so clones, around 90% of them appearing once. V dropped 4 bases and J dropped 6 bases, with 24 bases sitting between them. Germline lookup yields CDR1 MNHEY and CDR2 SVGEGT. The CDR3 is 17 amino acids. This rearrangement joins TRBV6-2 or TRBV6-3 to TRBJ1-2, with D possibly being TRBD1 (5 bases). The receptor's source is a woman aged 60-75 years with acute or convalescent COVID-19. The sequencing sample was made of peripheral blood. Here the CDR3 reads CASSFPPDSRLLNGYTF. CDR3 nucleotide sequence: TGTGCCAGCAGTTTTCCGCCTGACAGCCGGCTTCTCAATGGCTACACCTTC.